This TCR beta chain is from a study of T cell repertoires in cytomegalovirus infection. In the study overall: Public TCR beta signature analysis indicated the presence of both CMV infection and matching HLA type.

MiXCR was run by TCRdb on the reads, yielding one entry per CDR3 protein. The sample lists approximately 910,000 distinct CDR3 sequences; about a third were seen once. This CDR3 region has 15 residues. Germline CDR1 reads MDHEN; CDR2 reads SYDVKM. V was pared by 2 bases and J by 3 bases, with 11 bases between. About this clonotype: The target antigen is unknown.

The gene calls are TRBV28 and TRBJ1-5; D gene uncertain. The TCR was taken from a human donor in good health (CMV status not recorded). Some clones in this sample may be carry-over from other donors' samples. Sequences were derived from cultured CD8+ T cells from PBMCs, sampled from culture after CMV antigen stimulation. DNA for the CDR3: TGTGCCAGCAGTTTAGTCGGCGGAACCAATCAGCCCCAGCATTTT. This sequence encodes CASSLVGGTNQPQHF.